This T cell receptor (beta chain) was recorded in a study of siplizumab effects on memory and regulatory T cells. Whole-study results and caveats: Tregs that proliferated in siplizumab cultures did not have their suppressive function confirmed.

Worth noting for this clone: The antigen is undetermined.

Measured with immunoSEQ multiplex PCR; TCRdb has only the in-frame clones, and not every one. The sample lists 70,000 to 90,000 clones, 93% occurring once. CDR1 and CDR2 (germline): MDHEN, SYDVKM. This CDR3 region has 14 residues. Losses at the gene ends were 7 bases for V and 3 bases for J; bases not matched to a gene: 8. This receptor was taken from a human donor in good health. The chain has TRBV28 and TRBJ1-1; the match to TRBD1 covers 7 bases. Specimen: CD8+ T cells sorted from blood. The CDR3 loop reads CASNIGGGYTEAFF. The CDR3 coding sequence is TGTGCCAGCAACATAGGGGGCGGGTACACTGAAGCTTTCTTT. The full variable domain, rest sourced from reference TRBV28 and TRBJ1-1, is DVKVTQSSRYLVKRTGEKVFLECVQDMDHENMFWYRQDPGLGLRLIYFSYDVKMKEKGDIPEGYSVSREKKERFSLILESASTNQTSMYLCASNIGGGYTEAFFGQGTRLTVV.